This T cell receptor beta chain was found in a study of shared clonotypes between healthy human individuals. Some clones are missing from TCRdb's copy, which holds only in-frame ones; the method was immunoSEQ multiplex PCR. This sample has 2 million or so clones, with approximately 94% found just once. Trimming took off 5 bases at V and 3 bases at J, with 2 bases between the two ends. Germline V gene sequence: CDR1 MGHRA, CDR2 YSYEKL. This CDR3 spans 12 amino acids. The naive CD8 fraction comprised CD45RO-negative cells positively selected for CCR7 and excluded terminally differentiated effector memory CD45RA+ cells.

The chain carries TRBV4-1 and TRBJ2-6, with D hard to call. The sample was naive CD8+ T cells sorted from blood. The source of this sequence is a man aged 18 to 30 in good health. The CDR3 region has the DNA TGCGCCAGCAGCGGTGGGGCCAACGTCCTGACTTTC. Translated: CASSGGANVLTF.